Below are 8 T cell receptor beta chains sequenced from a single sample in a study of OX40 agonist ivuxolimab in advanced cancers. Assay: immunoSEQ multiplex PCR; the TCRdb copy retains only in-frame clones and omits some. The table lists fewer than 100,000 clones, approximately 86% of them singletons, with under 0.8% in the top ten. The sequencing used CD4+ or CD8+ T cells sorted from blood, collected in a trial of the OX40 agonist ivuxolimab. The receptors shown here come from an adult with an advanced solid tumor such as melanoma, head and neck, liver or kidney cancer.

The chain combines TRBV19 with TRBJ1-2, with 9 positions matching TRBD1. The CDR3 is 14 amino acids. The germline CDR1 and CDR2 sequences are LNHDA and SQIVND (reference sequence). The V segment lost 6 bases and the J segment 3 bases; nucleotides outside the gene matches: 5. CDR3 in amino acids: CASSLRQGDYGYTF. CDR3 nucleotides: TGTGCCAGTAGCCTCCGACAGGGGGACTATGGCTACACCTTC.

The gene calls are TRBV11-3 and TRBJ2-3; 11 bases agree with TRBD2. Germline CDR1 reads SGHNT; CDR2 reads YENEEA. Unmatched junction bases numbered 2, after V lost 2 bases and J lost 1 base. The length of the CDR3 is 16 residues. The CDR3 DNA reads TGTGCCAGCAGCTTACGACTAGCGGGGCGCACAGATACGCAGTATTTT. Translating gives CASSLRLAGRTDTQYF.

The gene calls are TRBV6-6 and TRBJ2-1; 9 bases map to TRBD2. CDR1 and CDR2 from the germline V gene are MNHNY and SVGAGI (reference sequence). CDR3 length: 16 amino acids. V lost 5 bases to trimming and J lost 9 bases; unmatched junction nucleotides: 14. CDR3 in DNA: TGTGCCAGCAGTCGACCGGGAATAGCGGGAGCTGGTGAGCAGTTCTTC. This gives the protein CASSRPGIAGAGEQFF.

The V call is TRBV28, the J call TRBJ1-1; D might be TRBD1 (5 bases). Germline values: CDR1 MDHEN, CDR2 SYDVKM. This CDR3 has 18 amino acids. The V and J ends lost 5 bases and 0 bases respectively, with 22 bases between them. For the CDR3, the DNA is TGTGCCAGCAGTACCCCTGCGGGCAGGGTTTTTATGAACACTGAAGCTTTCTTT. It yields the protein CASSTPAGRVFMNTEAFF.

A remark on this clone: At one end the junction does not follow the germline gene, possibly because of a read error. Here the CDR3 DNA reads TGCGCCAGCAGCTTGGTGGGGACCGAGACCGTCTTC. This encodes CASSLVGTETVF. The chain links TRBV5-1 to TRBJ2-1; either TRBD1 or TRBD2 may fit D (5 bases each). The CDR3 totals 12 residues. Germline V gives CDR1 SGHRS, CDR2 YFSETQ. Together with reference TRBV5-1 and TRBJ2-1, the CDR3 gives the full variable domain: KAGVTQTPRYLIKTRGQQVTLSCSPISGHRSVSWYQQTPGQGLQFLFEYFSETQRNKGNFPGRFSGRQFSNSRSEMNVSTLELGDSALYLCASSLVGTETVFGPGTRLTVL.

The V gene is TRBV11-2, the J gene TRBJ2-1, with a tentative D call TRBD2 (5 bases). V was clipped by 0 bases and J by 6 bases, with 9 bases between them. Germline assignment: CDR1 SGHAT and CDR2 FQNNGV. This CDR3 contains 14 residues. The CDR3 nucleotides are TGTGCCAGCAGCTTAGATTGGAGGTCCAATGAGCAGTTCTTC. Translation gives CASSLDWRSNEQFF. Supplemented by reference TRBV11-2 and TRBJ2-1, the full variable domain reads EAGVAQSPRYKIIEKRQSVAFWCNPISGHATLYWYQQILGQGPKLLIQFQNNGVVDDSQLPKDRFSAERLKGVDSTLKIQPAKLEDSAVYLCASSLDWRSNEQFFGPGTRLTVL.

This clone has a single count. This chain uses TRBV5-4 with TRBJ2-1; 16 nucleotides agree with TRBD2. Germline V gene lookup returns CDR1 SGHNT and CDR2 YYREEE (reference sequence). The CDR3 totals 20 residues. With 7 bases clipped from V and 0 bases from J, the junction kept 13 bases outside the gene matches. In nucleotides, the CDR3 is TGTGCCAGCCTCTTTTTCGGGACTAGCGGGAGGGACAGCTCCTACAATGAGCAGTTCTTC. Translated, it gives CASLFFGTSGRDSSYNEQFF.

The chain combines TRBV29-1 with TRBJ2-1, with D possibly TRBD2 on 6 matching bases. With 4 bases removed from V and 5 bases from J, the gap between germline ends came to 6 bases. The CDR3 covers 11 residues. Germline CDR1 reads SQVTM; CDR2 reads ANQGSEA. The CDR3 here is CSVGRDNEQFF. The CDR3 DNA is TGCAGCGTTGGGAGGGACAATGAGCAGTTCTTC.